This TCR beta chain was documented in a study of identical twins. The V gene lost 4 bases and the J gene lost 1 base, with 7 bases spanning the gap. CDR1 is SNHLY, CDR2 FYNNEI, per germline. The CDR3 is made up of 13 amino acids. A universal primer binding site was introduced by template switching. The final cDNA contained unique molecular identifiers. One entry per CDR3 protein, called by TCRdb with MiXCR from the 5' RACE reads. The table lists more than 400,000 distinct CDR3 sequences, approximately 14% of them singletons. This sample was also put to use in a study of yellow fever vaccine responses in identical twins. In that study: Reportedly, twins' vaccine T cell responses looked partly convergent and partly personalized.

The genes are TRBV2 and TRBJ2-5; D perhaps matches TRBD1 (5 bases). The sequence was collected from a young woman in good health. The specimen was CD4+ T cells sorted from blood. CDR3 DNA sequence: TGTGCCAGCAGTGTCGACAGCCAAGAGACCCAGTACTTC. Its translation: CASSVDSQETQYF.